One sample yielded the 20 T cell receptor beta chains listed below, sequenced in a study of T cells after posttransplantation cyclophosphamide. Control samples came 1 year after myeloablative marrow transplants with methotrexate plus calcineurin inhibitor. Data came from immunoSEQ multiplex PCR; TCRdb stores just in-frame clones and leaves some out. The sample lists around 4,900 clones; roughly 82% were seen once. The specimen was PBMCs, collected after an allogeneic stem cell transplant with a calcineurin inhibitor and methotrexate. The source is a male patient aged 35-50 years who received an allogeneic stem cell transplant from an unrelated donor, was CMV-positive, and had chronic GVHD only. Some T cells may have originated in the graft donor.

The CDR3 protein is CASSLQTGPTEAFF. The CDR3 DNA reads as TGTGCCAGCAGCTTACAGACAGGGCCCACTGAAGCTTTCTTT. J is TRBJ1-1 and V is TRBV7-2; 7 bases align to TRBD1. The CDR3 sequence is 14 residues long. V trimming: 2 bases; J trimming: 4 bases; junction bases outside the gene matches: 4. Per the germline V gene, CDR1 is SGHTA and CDR2 is FQGNSA. Looking up the rest from reference TRBV7-2 and TRBJ1-1 gives the full variable domain: GAGVSQSPSNKVTEKGKDVELRCDPISGHTALYWYRQSLGQGLEFLIYFQGNSAPDKSGLPSDRFSAERTGGSVSTLTIQRTQQEDSAVYLCASSLQTGPTEAFFGQGTRLTVV.

The CDR3 spells CASSLAGHQNTEAFF. The CDR3 nucleotides read TGCGCCAGCAGCTTGGCGGGACACCAGAACACTGAAGCTTTCTTT. The chain carries TRBV5-1 and TRBJ1-1, with a weak D call TRBD1 (6 bases). The CDR3 consists of 15 residues. CDR1 and CDR2 (germline): SGHRS, YFSETQ. Trimming pared 0 bases from V and 1 base from J, leaving 10 bases between.

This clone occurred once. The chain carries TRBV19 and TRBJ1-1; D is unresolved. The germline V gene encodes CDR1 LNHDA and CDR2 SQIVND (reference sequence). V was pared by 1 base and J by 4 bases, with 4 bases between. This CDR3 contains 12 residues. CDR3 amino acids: CASSIGVTEAFF. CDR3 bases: TGTGCCAGTAGTATAGGCGTCACTGAAGCTTTCTTT.

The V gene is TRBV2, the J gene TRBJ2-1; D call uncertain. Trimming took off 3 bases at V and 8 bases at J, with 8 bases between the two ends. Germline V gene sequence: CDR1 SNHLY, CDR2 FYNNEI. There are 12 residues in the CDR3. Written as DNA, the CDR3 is TGTGCCAGCAGTGATCAGGTTCATGAGCAGTTCTTC. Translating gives CASSDQVHEQFF.

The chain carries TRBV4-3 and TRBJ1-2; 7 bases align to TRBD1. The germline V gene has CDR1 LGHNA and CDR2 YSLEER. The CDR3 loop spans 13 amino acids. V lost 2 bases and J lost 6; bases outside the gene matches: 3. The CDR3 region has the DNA TGCGCCAGCAGCCAAATACAGGGGAATGGCTACACCTTC. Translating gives CASSQIQGNGYTF.

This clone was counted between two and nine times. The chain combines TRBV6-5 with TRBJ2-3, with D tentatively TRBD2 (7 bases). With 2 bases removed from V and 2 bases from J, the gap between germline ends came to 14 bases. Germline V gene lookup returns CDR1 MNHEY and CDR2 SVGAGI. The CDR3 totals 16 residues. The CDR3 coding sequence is TGTGCCAGCAGTTACGAACAGGGAGGGTTCACAGATACGCAGTATTTT. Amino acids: CASSYEQGGFTDTQYF.

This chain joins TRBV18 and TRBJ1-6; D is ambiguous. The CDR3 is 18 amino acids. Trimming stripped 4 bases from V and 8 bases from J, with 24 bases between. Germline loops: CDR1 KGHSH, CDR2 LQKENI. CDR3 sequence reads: CASSQENRPKWLDSPLHF. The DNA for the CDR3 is TGTGCCAGCTCACAAGAAAACAGACCCAAATGGTTGGATTCACCCCTCCACTTT.

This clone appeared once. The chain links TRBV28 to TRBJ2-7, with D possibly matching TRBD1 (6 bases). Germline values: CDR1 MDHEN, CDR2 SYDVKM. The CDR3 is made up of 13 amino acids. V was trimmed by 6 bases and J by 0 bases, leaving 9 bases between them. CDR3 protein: CASRTGNSYEQYF. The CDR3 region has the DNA TGTGCCAGCAGAACAGGGAACTCCTACGAGCAGTACTTC.

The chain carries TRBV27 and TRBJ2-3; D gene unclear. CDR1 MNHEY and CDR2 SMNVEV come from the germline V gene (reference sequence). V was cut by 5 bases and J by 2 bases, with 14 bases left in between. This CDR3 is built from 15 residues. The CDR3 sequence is CASSRLDSSTDTQYF. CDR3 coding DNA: TGTGCCAGCAGTCGGTTAGACTCGTCCACAGATACGCAGTATTTT.

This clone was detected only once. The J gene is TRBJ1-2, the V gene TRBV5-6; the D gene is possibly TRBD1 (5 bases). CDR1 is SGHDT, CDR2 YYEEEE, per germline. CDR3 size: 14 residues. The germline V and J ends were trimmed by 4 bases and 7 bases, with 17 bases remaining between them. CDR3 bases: TGTGCCAGCAGCCCCATCGACAGCATCGGTGGCTACACCTTC. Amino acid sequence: CASSPIDSIGGYTF.

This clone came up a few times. The CDR3 loop is CASKEGPDEQYF. The CDR3 DNA is TGTGCCAGCAAGGAGGGCCCCGACGAGCAGTACTTC. This sequence joins TRBV2 and TRBJ2-7; tentative D call: TRBD2 (6 bases). The germline V and J ends were trimmed by 7 bases and 5 bases, with 12 bases remaining between them. The CDR3 loop spans 12 amino acids. The V gene's germline CDR1 is SNHLY and CDR2 FYNNEI.

CDR3 loop: CASSWGTGAPYEQYF. The DNA for the CDR3 is TGTGCCAGTAGTTGGGGGACAGGGGCCCCCTACGAGCAGTACTTC. The gene calls are TRBV19 and TRBJ2-7; 10 bases map to TRBD1. Germline lookup yields CDR1 LNHDA and CDR2 SQIVND (reference sequence). After removal of 5 bases from V and 2 bases from J, the junction contained 6 bases not matched to a gene. The CDR3 spans 15 residues.

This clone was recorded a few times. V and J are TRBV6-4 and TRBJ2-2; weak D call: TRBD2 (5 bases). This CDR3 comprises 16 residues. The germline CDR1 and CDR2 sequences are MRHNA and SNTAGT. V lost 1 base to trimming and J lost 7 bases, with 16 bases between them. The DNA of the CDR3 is TGTGCCAGCAGTGACTTTTCGACTATTTACGGCGGGGAGCTGTTTTTT. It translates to CASSDFSTIYGGELFF.

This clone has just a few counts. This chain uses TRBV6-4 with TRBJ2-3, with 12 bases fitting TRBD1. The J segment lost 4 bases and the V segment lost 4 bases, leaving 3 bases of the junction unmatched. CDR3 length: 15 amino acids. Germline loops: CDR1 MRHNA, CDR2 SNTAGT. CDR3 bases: TGTGCCAGCAGTGCCGGGACAGGGGGCTCAGATACGCAGTATTTT. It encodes CASSAGTGGSDTQYF.

CDR3 nucleotide sequence: TGCGCCAGCAGCCCGGACAGGGGGCACTACGAGCAGTACTTC. Translated: CASSPDRGHYEQYF. V usage is TRBV5-1 and J usage is TRBJ2-7; 11 bases line up with TRBD1. CDR1 is SGHRS and CDR2 is YFSETQ in the germline V gene. After removal of 4 bases from V and 3 bases from J, the junction contained 3 bases not matched to a gene. This CDR3 has 14 amino acids.

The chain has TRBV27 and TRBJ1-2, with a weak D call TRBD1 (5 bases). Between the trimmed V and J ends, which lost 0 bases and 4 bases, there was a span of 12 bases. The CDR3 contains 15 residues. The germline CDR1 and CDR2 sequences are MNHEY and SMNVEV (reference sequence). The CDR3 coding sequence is TGTGCCAGCAGTTTATCGTGGGGGGATACCTATGGCTACACCTTC. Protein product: CASSLSWGDTYGYTF.

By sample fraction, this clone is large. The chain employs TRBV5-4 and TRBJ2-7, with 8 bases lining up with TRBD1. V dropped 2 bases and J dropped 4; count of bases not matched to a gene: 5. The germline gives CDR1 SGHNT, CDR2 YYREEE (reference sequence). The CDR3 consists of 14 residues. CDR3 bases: TGTGCCAGCAGCTTAACGCAGGGGGCTTACGAGCAGTACTTC. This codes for CASSLTQGAYEQYF.

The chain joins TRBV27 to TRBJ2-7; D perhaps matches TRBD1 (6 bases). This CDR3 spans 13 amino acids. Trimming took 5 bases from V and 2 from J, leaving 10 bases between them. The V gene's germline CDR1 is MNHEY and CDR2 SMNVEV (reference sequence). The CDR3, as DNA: TGTGCCAGCAGTCACAGGGTTACCTACGAGCAGTACTTC. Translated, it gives CASSHRVTYEQYF.

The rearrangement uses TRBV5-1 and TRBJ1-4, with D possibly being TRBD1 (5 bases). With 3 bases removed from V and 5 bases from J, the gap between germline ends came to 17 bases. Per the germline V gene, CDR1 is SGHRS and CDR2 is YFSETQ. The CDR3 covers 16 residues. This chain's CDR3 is CASSSAGPGDNEKLFF. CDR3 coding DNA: TGCGCCAGCAGCTCGGCGGGACCCGGGGACAATGAAAAACTGTTTTTT.

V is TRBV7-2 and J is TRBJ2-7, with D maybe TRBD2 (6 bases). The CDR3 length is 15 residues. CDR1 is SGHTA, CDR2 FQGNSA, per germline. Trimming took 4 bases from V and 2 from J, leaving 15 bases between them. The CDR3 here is CASSSYGTQTYEQYF. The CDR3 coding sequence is TGTGCCAGCAGCTCCTACGGGACTCAGACCTACGAGCAGTACTTC.